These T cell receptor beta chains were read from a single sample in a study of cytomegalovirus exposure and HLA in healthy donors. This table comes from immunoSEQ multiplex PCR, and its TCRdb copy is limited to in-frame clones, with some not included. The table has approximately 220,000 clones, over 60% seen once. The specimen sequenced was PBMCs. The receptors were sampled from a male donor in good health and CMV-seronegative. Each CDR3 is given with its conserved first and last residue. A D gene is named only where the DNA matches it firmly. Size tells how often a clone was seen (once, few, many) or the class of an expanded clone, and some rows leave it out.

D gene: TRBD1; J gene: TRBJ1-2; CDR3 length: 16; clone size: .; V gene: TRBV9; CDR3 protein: CASSMPSGQGLYGYTF; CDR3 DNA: TGTGCCAGTTCTATGCCCTCGGGACAGGGGCTCTATGGCTACACCTTC
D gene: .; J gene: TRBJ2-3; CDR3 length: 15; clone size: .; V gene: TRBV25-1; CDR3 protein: CASSESGGSTDTQYF; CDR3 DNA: TGTGCCAGCAGTGAATCCGGCGGATCCACAGATACGCAGTATTTT
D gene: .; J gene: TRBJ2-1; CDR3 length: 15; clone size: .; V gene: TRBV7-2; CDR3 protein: CASSPPASRLNEQFF; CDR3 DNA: TGTGCCAGCAGCCCCCCCGCGAGCCGCCTCAATGAGCAGTTCTTC
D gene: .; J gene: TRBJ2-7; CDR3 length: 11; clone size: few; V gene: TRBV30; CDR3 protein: CAWSAENEQYF; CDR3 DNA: TGTGCCTGGAGTGCTGAGAACGAGCAGTACTTC
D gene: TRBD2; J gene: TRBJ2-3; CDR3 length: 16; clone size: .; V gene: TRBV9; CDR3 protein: CASSDLSGSSTDTQYF; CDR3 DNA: TGTGCCAGCAGCGACCTTAGCGGGTCTAGCACAGATACGCAGTATTTT
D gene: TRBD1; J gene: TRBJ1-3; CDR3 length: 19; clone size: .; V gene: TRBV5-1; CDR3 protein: CASSFSLAGQGAIGNTIYF; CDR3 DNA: TGCGCCAGCAGCTTTTCCTTGGCGGGACAGGGGGCAATTGGAAACACCATATATTTT
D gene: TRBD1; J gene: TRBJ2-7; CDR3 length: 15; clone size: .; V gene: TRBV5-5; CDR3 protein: CASSAEGGPVYEQYF; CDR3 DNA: TGTGCCAGCAGCGCAGAAGGGGGCCCCGTCTACGAGCAGTACTTC
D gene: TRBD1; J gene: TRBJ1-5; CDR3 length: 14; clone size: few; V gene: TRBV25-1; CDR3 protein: CASSTTGDNQPQHF; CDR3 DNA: TGTGCCAGCAGCACGACAGGGGACAATCAGCCCCAGCATTTT
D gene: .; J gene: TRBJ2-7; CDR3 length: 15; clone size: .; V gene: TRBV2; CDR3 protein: CASSGGGPSSYEQYF; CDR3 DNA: TGTGCCAGCAGTGGAGGAGGGCCCAGCTCCTACGAGCAGTACTTC
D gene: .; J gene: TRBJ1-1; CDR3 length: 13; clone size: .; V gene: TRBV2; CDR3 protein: CASSRVLNTEAFF; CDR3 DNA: TGTGCCAGCAGCCGGGTCCTGAACACTGAAGCTTTCTTT
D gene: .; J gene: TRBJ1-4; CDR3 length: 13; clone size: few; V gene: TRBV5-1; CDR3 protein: CASSLMTEEKLFF; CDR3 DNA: TGCGCCAGCAGCTTGATGACAGAGGAAAAACTGTTTTTT
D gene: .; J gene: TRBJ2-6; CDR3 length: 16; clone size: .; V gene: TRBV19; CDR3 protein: CASSIQINSGANVLTF; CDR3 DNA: TGTGCCAGTAGTATCCAGATCAACTCTGGGGCCAACGTCCTGACTTTC
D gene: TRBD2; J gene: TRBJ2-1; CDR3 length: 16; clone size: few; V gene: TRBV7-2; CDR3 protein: CASSSKSPSGINEQFF; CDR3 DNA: TGTGCCAGCAGCTCTAAATCCCCTAGCGGGATCAATGAGCAGTTCTTC
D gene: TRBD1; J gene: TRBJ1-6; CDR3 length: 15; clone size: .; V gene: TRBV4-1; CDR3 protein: CASSSGTGSGSPLHF; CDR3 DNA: TGCGCCAGCAGCTCCGGGACAGGGAGTGGTTCACCCCTCCACTTT
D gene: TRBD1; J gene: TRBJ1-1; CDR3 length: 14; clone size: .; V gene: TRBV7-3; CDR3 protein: CASSDRGADTEAFF; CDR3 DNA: TGTGCCAGCAGCGACAGGGGTGCCGACACTGAAGCTTTCTTT
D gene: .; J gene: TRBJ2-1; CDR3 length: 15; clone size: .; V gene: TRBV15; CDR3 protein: CATSPQPGLYNEQFF; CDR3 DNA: TGTGCCACCAGCCCACAACCGGGACTCTACAATGAGCAGTTCTTC
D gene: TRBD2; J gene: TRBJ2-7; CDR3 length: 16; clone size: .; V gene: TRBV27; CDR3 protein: CASSLQVAGGPYEQYF; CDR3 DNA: TGTGCCAGCAGTCTCCAAGTAGCGGGAGGTCCCTACGAGCAGTACTTC
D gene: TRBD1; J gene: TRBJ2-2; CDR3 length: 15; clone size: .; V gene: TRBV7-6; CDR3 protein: CASAEPQGATGELFF; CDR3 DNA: TGTGCCAGCGCCGAACCACAGGGGGCGACCGGGGAGCTGTTTTTT
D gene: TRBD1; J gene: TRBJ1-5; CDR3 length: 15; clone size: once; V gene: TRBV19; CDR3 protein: CASSITGGYNQPQHF; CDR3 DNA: TGTGCCAGTAGTATTACAGGGGGATATAATCAGCCCCAGCATTTT
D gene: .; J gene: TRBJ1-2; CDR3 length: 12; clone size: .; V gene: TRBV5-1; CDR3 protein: CASSVGRDGYTF; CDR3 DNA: TGCGCCAGCAGCGTGGGACGGGATGGCTACACCTTC
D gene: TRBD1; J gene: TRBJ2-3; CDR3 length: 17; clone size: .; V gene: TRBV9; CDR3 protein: CASSVEIGTGITDTQYF; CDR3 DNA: TGTGCCAGCAGCGTGGAAATAGGGACAGGGATAACAGATACGCAGTATTTT
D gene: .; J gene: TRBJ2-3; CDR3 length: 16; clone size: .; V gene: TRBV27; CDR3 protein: CASSLSIALSTDTQYF; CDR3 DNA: TGTGCCAGCAGTCTATCGATAGCGTTGAGCACAGATACGCAGTATTTT
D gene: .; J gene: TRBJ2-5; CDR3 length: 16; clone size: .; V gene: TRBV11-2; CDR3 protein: CASSLVGQYSQEAQYF; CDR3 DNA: TGTGCCAGCAGCTTAGTTGGACAGTATTCACAAGAGGCCCAGTACTTC
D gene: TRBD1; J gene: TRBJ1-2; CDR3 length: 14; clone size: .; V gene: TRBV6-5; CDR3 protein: CASSFGQGAGGYTF; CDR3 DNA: TGTGCCAGCAGCTTCGGACAGGGGGCCGGTGGCTACACCTTC
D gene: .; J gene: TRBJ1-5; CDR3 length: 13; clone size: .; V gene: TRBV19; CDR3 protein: CASSPQGNQPQHF; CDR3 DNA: TGTGCCAGTAGTCCCCAGGGCAATCAGCCCCAGCATTTT
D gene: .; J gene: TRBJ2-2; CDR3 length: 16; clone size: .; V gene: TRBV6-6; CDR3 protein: CASSYVATSNTGELFF; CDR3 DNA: TGTGCCAGCAGTTATGTAGCAACCTCGAACACCGGGGAGCTGTTTTTT
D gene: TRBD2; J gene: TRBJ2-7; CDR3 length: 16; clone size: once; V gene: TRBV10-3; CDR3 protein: CATRDGTSVSSYEQYF; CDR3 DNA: TGTGCCACCAGGGACGGGACTAGCGTTAGCTCCTACGAGCAGTACTTC
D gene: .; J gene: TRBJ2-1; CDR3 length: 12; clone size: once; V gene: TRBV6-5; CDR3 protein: CASRDTYNEQFF; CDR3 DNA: TGTGCCAGCAGGGACACCTACAATGAGCAGTTCTTC
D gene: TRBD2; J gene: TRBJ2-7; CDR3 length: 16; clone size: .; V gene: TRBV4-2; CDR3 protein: CASSQVLASGNYEQYF; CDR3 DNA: TGTGCCAGCAGCCAAGTTTTAGCTAGCGGGAACTACGAGCAGTACTTC
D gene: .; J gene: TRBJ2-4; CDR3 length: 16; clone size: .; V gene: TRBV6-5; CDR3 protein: CASSYSVGAAGNIQYF; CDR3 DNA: TGTGCCAGCAGTTACTCGGTGGGGGCCGCGGGAAACATTCAGTACTTC
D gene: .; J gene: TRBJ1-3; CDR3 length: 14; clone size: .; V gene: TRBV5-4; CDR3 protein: CASSLRGTGNTIYF; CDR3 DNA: TGTGCCAGCAGCTTAAGGGGCACTGGAAACACCATATATTTT
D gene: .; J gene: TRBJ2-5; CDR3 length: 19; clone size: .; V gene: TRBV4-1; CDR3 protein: CASSQEVRGQLIPQETQYF; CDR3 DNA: TGCGCCAGCAGCCAAGAGGTGCGAGGACAGCTAATACCACAAGAGACCCAGTACTTC